The 30 T cell receptor beta chains given below trace back to one sample, sequenced in a study of technical replicates of blood from a few donors. The data were produced by immunoSEQ multiplex PCR, yet TCRdb's version contains in-frame clones alone and is incomplete. The sample includes around 85,000 clones, around 94% of them seen just once. Sequenced: T cells isolated from PBMCs. The receptors originated from a human donor in good health.

The rearrangement joins TRBV9 to TRBJ2-5, with a possible D match to TRBD1 (5 bases). Germline V CDR1 and CDR2: SGDLS, YYNGEE. CDR3 size: 19 residues. V was clipped by 7 bases and J by 5 bases, with 33 bases between them. CDR3 DNA sequence: TGTGCCAGCGGGCGGCCTCGTGGCACCGCAACAGGAAGTAGGGAGACCCAGTACTTC. Translation gives CASGRPRGTATGSRETQYF.

V and J are TRBV5-4 and TRBJ1-2, with a tentative D call TRBD1 (6 bases). V lost 3 bases and J lost 5, with 14 bases in between. Germline V CDR1 and CDR2: SGHNT, YYREEE (reference sequence). This CDR3 region has 14 residues. CDR3 residues: CASSSWGGGYGYTF. The CDR3 DNA sequence: TGTGCCAGCAGCTCATGGGGGGGCGGGTATGGCTACACCTTC.

The V gene is TRBV2, the J gene TRBJ1-5; 9 positions match TRBD1. Per the germline V gene, CDR1 is SNHLY and CDR2 is FYNNEI. Trimming took 6 bases from V and 5 from J; bases not matched to a gene: 11. This CDR3 contains 16 residues. The CDR3 DNA sequence: TGTGCCAGCAGCCAGAGAACAGGGGGCACAGATCAGCCCCAGCATTTT. Its translation: CASSQRTGGTDQPQHF. Based on the CDR3 plus reference TRBV2 and TRBJ1-5, the full variable domain is EPEVTQTPSHQVTQMGQEVILRCVPISNHLYFYWYRQILGQKVEFLVSFYNNEISEKSEIFDDQFSVERPDGSNFTLKIRSTKLEDSAMYFCASSQRTGGTDQPQHFGDGTRLSIL.

The genes are TRBV30 and TRBJ2-1; D is possibly TRBD1 (6 bases). The V gene's germline CDR1 is GTSNPN and CDR2 SVGIG (reference sequence). This CDR3 is 16 amino acids long. V was clipped by 3 bases and J by 5 bases, with 20 bases between them. The CDR3 loop reads CAWSNLQGILHNEQFF. As DNA, the CDR3 is TGTGCCTGGAGCAATTTACAGGGCATCCTTCACAATGAGCAGTTCTTC.

The CDR3 reads CAIGEGQGDRGANVLTF. The CDR3 DNA reads TGTGCTATCGGCGAGGGACAGGGAGATCGTGGGGCCAACGTCCTGACTTTC. The V gene is TRBV12-5, the J gene TRBJ2-6; 9 bases match TRBD1. The CDR3 runs to 17 residues. Trimming at V came to 10 bases and at J to 3 bases, leaving 13 bases not matched to a gene. The germline V gene has CDR1 LGHNT and CDR2 FRNRAP.

The rearrangement joins TRBV5-1 to TRBJ2-7; D might be TRBD1 (6 bases). The CDR3 is 19 amino acids. Germline V CDR1 and CDR2: SGHRS, YFSETQ. The ends were cut back, 0 bases at V and 10 bases at J, with 32 bases in the middle. CDR3 in DNA: TGCGCCAGCAGCTTGGGGAAGATGAACAGGGACCTCTCGAATGCGGATCAGTACTTC. It codes for CASSLGKMNRDLSNADQYF.

This rearrangement joins TRBV18 to TRBJ2-1, with D perhaps TRBD1 (6 bases). The CDR3 consists of 13 residues. CDR1 is KGHSH, CDR2 LQKENI, per germline. Trimming took off 5 bases at V and 7 bases at J, with 12 bases between the two ends. Here the CDR3 DNA reads TGTGCCAGCTCAACGTCCCAGGGGAATGAGCAGTTCTTC. Its translation: CASSTSQGNEQFF.

Written as DNA, the CDR3 is TGTGCCAGCATGGGGGGAACTATTCTACAGGGCTACACCTTC. Translation: CASMGGTILQGYTF. V and J are TRBV6-6 and TRBJ1-2, with D possibly being TRBD1 (5 bases). Germline CDR1 is MNHNY and CDR2 is SVGAGI (reference sequence). V was clipped by 7 bases and J by 8 bases, with 20 bases between them. The CDR3 length is 14 residues.

The chain is built from TRBV5-6 and TRBJ1-1, with D maybe TRBD1 (6 bases). This CDR3 spans 13 amino acids. Germline CDR1 and CDR2: SGHDT and YYEEEE. Trimming removed 1 base at V and 3 bases at J, with 7 bases between. The CDR3 DNA reads as TGTGCCAGCAGCTTGTACAGGGACACTGAAGCTTTCTTT. Amino acid sequence: CASSLYRDTEAFF.

This sequence joins TRBV4-1 and TRBJ1-2; D ambiguous. This CDR3 has 12 residues. Germline CDR1 is MGHRA and CDR2 is YSYEKL. Trimming pared 1 base from V and 8 bases from J, leaving 8 bases between. CDR3 nucleotides: TGCGCCAGCAGCCAAGCACAGAGAGGCTACACCTTC. Translation gives CASSQAQRGYTF.

This chain links TRBV5-1 with TRBJ2-1, with a possible D match to TRBD1 (6 bases). V was clipped by 2 bases and J by 0 bases, with 9 bases between them. Germline V gives CDR1 SGHRS, CDR2 YFSETQ. This CDR3 is 15 amino acids long. The CDR3 loop reads CASSFDRLSYNEQFF. The CDR3 DNA reads TGCGCCAGCAGCTTCGACAGGCTCTCCTACAATGAGCAGTTCTTC.

V and J are TRBV27 and TRBJ2-1; 9 positions agree with TRBD2. The V segment lost 5 bases and the J segment 5 bases; nucleotides outside the gene matches: 10. Looked up from germline, CDR1 is MNHEY and CDR2 is SMNVEV (reference sequence). CDR3 length equals 16 residues. In nucleotides, the CDR3 is TGTGCCAGCAGTAAATCTCTGACTAGCGGACACAATGAGCAGTTCTTC. Translating it yields CASSKSLTSGHNEQFF.

The V and J genes are TRBV7-9 and TRBJ1-2; perhaps TRBD1 as D (5 bases). The germline V and J ends were trimmed by 1 base and 3 bases, with 12 bases remaining between them. The CDR3 is made up of 15 amino acids. CDR1 SEHNR and CDR2 FQNEAQ come from the germline V gene (reference sequence). DNA for the CDR3: TGTGCCAGCAGCTTAGAATTGCGGGGGTACTATGGCTACACCTTC. This encodes CASSLELRGYYGYTF.

The chain joins TRBV5-1 to TRBJ2-5, with D perhaps matching TRBD2 (5 bases). V was shortened by 1 base and J by 5 bases, with 12 bases between the two germline ends. This CDR3 comprises 14 residues. Germline values: CDR1 SGHRS, CDR2 YFSETQ. CDR3 in amino acids: CASSLFEGFETQYF. Written as DNA, the CDR3 is TGCGCCAGCAGCTTGTTTGAGGGATTCGAGACCCAGTACTTC.

This sequence joins TRBV7-6 and TRBJ1-6; 7 bases are a match to TRBD1. CDR1 SGHVS and CDR2 FNYEAQ come from the germline V gene. This CDR3 has 15 amino acids. The trim removed 4 bases at V and 9 bases at J, leaving 9 bases unmatched. The CDR3 DNA is TGTGCCAGCAGCTCTACAGGGGCTAAGGGTTCACCCCTCCACTTT. Translation: CASSSTGAKGSPLHF.

The gene calls are TRBV7-2 and TRBJ1-4, with D tentatively TRBD1 (5 bases). The CDR3 has 13 residues. Germline V CDR1 and CDR2: SGHTA, FQGNSA. Trimming left V 0 bases short and J 12 bases short, with 11 bases between. CDR3 region: CASSLAGGDELFF. The CDR3 nucleotides are TGTGCCAGCAGCTTAGCGGGAGGGGACGAACTGTTTTTT.

The V gene is TRBV27, the J gene TRBJ2-7, with D uncertain. Germline CDR1 is MNHEY and CDR2 is SMNVEV (reference sequence). V was clipped by 2 bases and J by 3 bases, with 8 bases between them. The CDR3 covers 13 residues. In DNA form, the CDR3 reads TGTGCCAGCAGTTTAGCGTCCAACTACGAGCAGTACTTC. Translated: CASSLASNYEQYF.

The rearrangement uses TRBV27 and TRBJ2-5, with TRBD2 matching 14 bases. The CDR3 totals 16 residues. CDR1 is MNHEY, CDR2 SMNVEV, per germline (reference sequence). The J segment lost 4 bases and the V segment lost 4 bases, leaving 5 bases of the junction unmatched. The CDR3 region is CASSYSTSGRAETQYF. DNA of the CDR3: TGTGCCAGCAGTTATTCGACTAGCGGGAGGGCAGAGACCCAGTACTTC.

The chain recombines TRBV10-1 with TRBJ2-1; 7 bases line up with TRBD1. Germline V gene data show CDR1 as WNHNN and CDR2 as SYGVQD (reference sequence). The CDR3 covers 16 residues. V trimming: 0 bases; J trimming: 1 base; junction bases outside the gene matches: 3. This CDR3 reads CASSESPGQSYNEQFF. CDR3 DNA: TGCGCCAGCAGTGAGTCACCGGGACAGTCCTACAATGAGCAGTTCTTC.

The gene calls are TRBV5-1 and TRBJ2-7; no reliable D call. V shed 5 bases and J shed 6 bases, with 18 bases lying between them. This CDR3 region has 14 residues. Germline V lookup: CDR1 SGHRS, CDR2 YFSETQ. The CDR3 loop is CASSFSGGDLEQYF. The CDR3 bases are TGCGCCAGCAGTTTTTCTGGTGGAGATCTCGAGCAGTACTTC.

The chain combines TRBV12-5 with TRBJ2-7; D is ambiguous. Germline assignment: CDR1 LGHNT and CDR2 FRNRAP. The CDR3 consists of 13 residues. V was trimmed by 6 bases and J by 5 bases, leaving 14 bases between them. The CDR3: CASGPPGFHEQYF. The CDR3 DNA is TGTGCTAGTGGCCCCCCCGGGTTCCACGAGCAGTACTTC.

This clone is a singleton in its sample. The chain combines TRBV7-8 with TRBJ1-4; D remains ambiguous. CDR3 length: 16 amino acids. Looked up from germline, CDR1 is SGHVS and CDR2 is FQNEAQ. The V gene lost 3 bases and the J gene lost 8 bases, with 19 bases spanning the gap. The CDR3 coding sequence is TGTGCCAGCAGCTTCCGTGTGGCGGAAAGGAAAGAAAAACTGTTTTTT. Residues: CASSFRVAERKEKLFF.

In regard to this clone: Other DNA sequences in the same sample also yield this CDR3. The chain uses TRBV7-2 and TRBJ1-1; no firm D call. With 1 base removed from V and 2 bases from J, the gap between germline ends came to 5 bases. The CDR3 has 13 residues. CDR1 and CDR2 from the germline V gene are SGHTA and FQGNSA. Here the CDR3 reads CASSLDRNTEAFF. For the CDR3, the DNA is TGTGCCAGCAGCTTAGACAGAAACACTGAAGCTTTCTTT.

J is TRBJ1-2 and V is TRBV19; D is perhaps TRBD1 (5 bases). CDR3 size: 16 residues. V gave up 3 bases and J gave up 3 bases, with 17 bases separating them. The germline V gene encodes CDR1 LNHDA and CDR2 SQIVND (reference sequence). CDR3: CASSIGGGARDYGYTF. The CDR3 nucleotides are TGTGCCAGTAGTATTGGAGGAGGGGCGAGGGACTATGGCTACACCTTC.

J is TRBJ2-1 and V is TRBV14; maybe TRBD2 (6 bases). Germline V gene data show CDR1 as SGHDN and CDR2 as FVKESK. The CDR3 runs 11 residues. V was trimmed by 6 bases and J by 8 bases, leaving 8 bases between them. In DNA form, the CDR3 reads TGTGCCAGCAGAGGCGGGGATGAGCAGTTCTTC. Translating gives CASRGGDEQFF. Full variable domain (remainder filled in from reference TRBV14 and TRBJ2-1): EAGVTQFPSHSVIEKGQTVTLRCDPISGHDNLYWYRRVMGKEIKFLLHFVKESKQDESGMPNNRFLAERTGGTYSTLKVQPAELEDSGVYFCASRGGDEQFFGPGTRLTVL.

This sequence joins TRBV4-2 and TRBJ2-7; a possible D gene is TRBD2 (5 bases). Germline CDR1 LGHNA, CDR2 YNFKEQ. The CDR3 runs 17 residues. V lost 1 base and J 0 bases, leaving 16 bases between the germline ends. CDR3 sequence (DNA): TGTGCCAGCAGCCAAGTCTCGACGGGGATGCTCTCCTACGAGCAGTACTTC. Translation: CASSQVSTGMLSYEQYF.

The J gene is TRBJ2-3, the V gene TRBV29-1; 7 bases are a match to TRBD1. V was pared by 5 bases and J by 6 bases, with 8 bases of the junction left unmatched. From germline, CDR1 is SQVTM and CDR2 ANQGSEA. The CDR3 has 13 residues. CDR3 loop: CSVTGQFPDTQYF. The CDR3 nucleotides read TGCAGCGTTACGGGACAGTTCCCGGATACGCAGTATTTT.

This clone was seen only once. The rearrangement links TRBV2 to TRBJ2-7, with 12 bases lining up with TRBD2. Germline V gene sequence: CDR1 SNHLY, CDR2 FYNNEI. V lost 6 bases to trimming and J lost 2 bases; unmatched junction nucleotides: 8. The CDR3 loop spans 16 amino acids. The CDR3 protein is CASRGASGGAAYEQYF. The CDR3 DNA reads as TGTGCCAGCAGGGGGGCTAGCGGGGGGGCCGCCTACGAGCAGTACTTC.

The genes are TRBV6-6 and TRBJ2-1; TRBD1 agrees at 8 bases. Germline V gives CDR1 MNHNY, CDR2 SVGAGI (reference sequence). V shed 6 bases, J shed 3 bases, and the junction held 7 bases outside the gene matches. The CDR3 length is 15 residues. The CDR3 protein is CASSLDRVDYNEQFF. For the CDR3, the DNA is TGTGCCAGCAGCCTGGACAGGGTGGACTACAATGAGCAGTTCTTC.

The chain carries TRBV13 and TRBJ2-1; D perhaps matches TRBD2 (5 bases). CDR3 length equals 15 residues. Germline V gene data show CDR1 as PRHDT and CDR2 as FYEKMQ (reference sequence). The V and J ends lost 0 bases and 5 bases respectively, with 11 bases between them. CDR3 residues: CASSLGDFLHNEQFF. CDR3 DNA: TGTGCCAGCAGCTTAGGGGACTTTCTTCACAATGAGCAGTTCTTC.